The 27 T cell receptor beta chains below all came from one sample that was sequenced in a study of lymphopenia after photon versus proton radiotherapy. Clones were read by immunoSEQ multiplex PCR, and TCRdb kept only the in-frame ones, dropping some. The sample holds fewer than 65,000 clones, approximately 83% seen once. Sample: peripheral blood, taken from a patient treated with photon-based radiotherapy. The origin of the receptors is a man in his forties or fifties with gastric cancer.

J is TRBJ2-7 and V is TRBV4-3; 8 nucleotides align to TRBD1. CDR1 is LGHNA, CDR2 YSLEER, per germline. The CDR3 is made up of 14 amino acids. V shed 3 bases, J shed 9 bases, and the junction held 10 bases outside the gene matches. CDR3 coding DNA: TGCGCCAGCAGCCACGCGTCAGGGGGCTCCGCGCAGTACTTC. It translates to CASSHASGGSAQYF.

V is TRBV5-1 and J is TRBJ1-2; D is unclear. Per the germline V gene, CDR1 is SGHRS and CDR2 is YFSETQ. Between the trimmed V and J ends, which lost 0 bases and 4 bases, there was a span of 4 bases. This CDR3 comprises 12 residues. CDR3 DNA: TGCGCCAGCAGCTTGGACAGCTATGGCTACACCTTC. Translated, it gives CASSLDSYGYTF.

The gene calls are TRBV6-1 and TRBJ1-2, with 9 bases matching TRBD1. This CDR3 spans 13 amino acids. V lost 8 bases to trimming and J lost 4 bases; unmatched junction nucleotides: 5. CDR1 and CDR2 (germline): MNHNS, SASEGT. The CDR3 coding sequence is TGTGCCAGCTCGAGGACAGGGGTCTATGGCTACACCTTC. Translated: CASSRTGVYGYTF.

This chain joins TRBV11-2 and TRBJ1-5, with no clear D. The CDR3 is made up of 13 amino acids. The V end lost 3 bases, the J end lost 5 bases, and 8 bases lay between the germline ends. Germline lookup yields CDR1 SGHAT and CDR2 FQNNGV. CDR3 sequence reads: CASSLGKYQPQHF. CDR3 nucleotides: TGTGCCAGCAGCTTGGGTAAATATCAGCCCCAGCATTTT. Supplemented by reference TRBV11-2 and TRBJ1-5, the full variable domain reads EAGVAQSPRYKIIEKRQSVAFWCNPISGHATLYWYQQILGQGPKLLIQFQNNGVVDDSQLPKDRFSAERLKGVDSTLKIQPAKLEDSAVYLCASSLGKYQPQHFGDGTRLSIL.

J is TRBJ2-7 and V is TRBV14; the D gene could be TRBD1 or TRBD2 (5 bases each). Deletions cut 4 bases from V and 2 bases from J, with 18 bases between. Per germline, CDR1 SGHDN and CDR2 FVKESK. CDR3 length equals 16 residues. DNA for the CDR3: TGTGCCAGCAGCCCACTGGGTGGAAGAGGGGCCTACGAGCAGTACTTC. This sequence encodes CASSPLGGRGAYEQYF. The whole variable domain, filled in from reference TRBV14 and TRBJ2-7, reads EAGVTQFPSHSVIEKGQTVTLRCDPISGHDNLYWYRRVMGKEIKFLLHFVKESKQDESGMPNNRFLAERTGGTYSTLKVQPAELEDSGVYFCASSPLGGRGAYEQYFGPGTRLTVT.

The chain couples TRBV15 to TRBJ1-4; D is perhaps TRBD1 (6 bases). The V end lost 4 bases, the J end lost 7 bases, and 16 bases lay between the germline ends. This CDR3 has 15 residues. Germline CDR1 and CDR2: LNHNV and YYDKDF (reference sequence). This chain's CDR3 is CATSNREARTEKLFF. In nucleotides, the CDR3 is TGTGCCACCAGCAACAGGGAGGCCCGGACTGAAAAACTGTTTTTT. The variable domain in full, with the rest retrieved from reference TRBV15 and TRBJ1-4, is DAMVIQNPRYQVTQFGKPVTLSCSQTLNHNVMYWYQQKSSQAPKLLFHYYDKDFNNEADTPDNFQSRRPNTSFCFLDIRSPGLGDTAMYLCATSNREARTEKLFFGSGTQLSVL.

The gene calls are TRBV5-4 and TRBJ1-2; tentatively, D is TRBD1 (5 bases). CDR3 length: 15 residues. Germline CDR1 is SGHNT and CDR2 is YYREEE (reference sequence). Between the trimmed V and J ends, which lost 4 bases and 1 base, there was a span of 14 bases. This chain's CDR3 is CASSVEAQGNYGYTF. In DNA form, the CDR3 reads TGTGCCAGCAGCGTAGAGGCCCAGGGTAACTATGGCTACACCTTC.

In its sample, this clone was seen a few times. The chain combines TRBV9 with TRBJ2-7; D is perhaps TRBD1 or TRBD2 (5 bases each). The CDR3 contains 15 residues. The V gene lost 4 bases and the J gene lost 4 bases, with 18 bases spanning the gap. Germline V lookup: CDR1 SGDLS, CDR2 YYNGEE. The CDR3 protein is CASSPGTEPGYEQYF. The CDR3 nucleotides read TGTGCCAGCAGCCCTGGGACCGAGCCAGGTTACGAGCAGTACTTC.

The rearrangement joins TRBV5-8 to TRBJ1-2, with a tentative D call TRBD1 (5 bases). CDR3 length: 13 amino acids. The germline V and J ends were trimmed by 1 base and 8 bases, with 12 bases remaining between them. CDR1 is SGHTS, CDR2 YDEGEE, per germline. CDR3 DNA sequence: TGTGCCAGCAGCTTGTCGGGGCTAAGGGGCTACACCTTC. Protein: CASSLSGLRGYTF.

The V and J genes are TRBV18 and TRBJ2-7, with 8 bases fitting TRBD2. V was pared by 2 bases and J by 4 bases, with 7 bases of the junction left unmatched. The CDR3 extends over 15 amino acids. The germline CDR1 and CDR2 sequences are KGHSH and LQKENI. CDR3 nucleotide sequence: TGTGCCAGCTCACCAGGTAGCGGGACCGGTTACGAGCAGTACTTC. Encoded protein: CASSPGSGTGYEQYF.

The DNA of the CDR3 is TGCGCCAGCAGCACTAGCGGGGTTTACAATGAGCAGTTCTTC. This codes for CASSTSGVYNEQFF. The genes are TRBV5-1 and TRBJ2-1; 10 nucleotides agree with TRBD2. V trimming: 4 bases; J trimming: 4 bases; junction bases outside the gene matches: 2. The CDR3 sequence is 14 residues long. CDR1 and CDR2 (germline): SGHRS, YFSETQ.

The chain uses TRBV23-1 and TRBJ2-5; maybe TRBD1 (5 bases). TRBV23-1 is an ORF; its function is uncertain. The CDR3 has 15 amino acids. The germline V and J ends were trimmed by 4 bases and 2 bases, with 14 bases remaining between them. As DNA, the CDR3 is TGCGCCAGCAGTCTCCAAGGGGAAGCTCAAGAGACCCAGTACTTC. It codes for CASSLQGEAQETQYF.

The V and J genes are TRBV5-1 and TRBJ2-5; perhaps TRBD2 as D (6 bases). The CDR3 length is 16 residues. V shed 0 bases and J shed 1 base, with 13 bases lying between them. CDR1 is SGHRS, CDR2 YFSETQ, per germline. The CDR3 reads CASSLVGGSFQETQYF. CDR3 sequence (DNA): TGCGCCAGCAGCTTGGTCGGGGGATCCTTCCAAGAGACCCAGTACTTC.

The genes are TRBV7-2 and TRBJ2-3, with 9 nucleotides matching TRBD2. The ends lost 7 bases at V and 2 bases at J; junction bases unmatched: 4. Germline loops: CDR1 SGHTA, CDR2 FQGNSA. The CDR3 has 14 amino acids. The CDR3 loop reads CASNKRGATDTQYF. CDR3 coding DNA: TGTGCCAGCAACAAGCGGGGGGCCACAGATACGCAGTATTTT.

The chain employs TRBV2 and TRBJ2-7, with D uncertain. Germline V gives CDR1 SNHLY, CDR2 FYNNEI. Trimming pared 3 bases from V and 3 bases from J, leaving 6 bases between. This CDR3 spans 12 amino acids. For the CDR3, the DNA is TGTGCCAGCAGTGATAGTGACTACGAGCAGTACTTC. Translating gives CASSDSDYEQYF.

The rearrangement links TRBV5-6 to TRBJ1-5; perhaps TRBD1 as D (6 bases). V lost 4 bases to trimming and J lost 0 bases, with 11 bases between them. The CDR3 spans 15 residues. CDR1 and CDR2 (germline): SGHDT, YYEEEE. In DNA form, the CDR3 reads TGTGCCAGCAGCCTACAGGGTCATAGCAATCAGCCCCAGCATTTT. Translated: CASSLQGHSNQPQHF.

The V and J genes are TRBV5-6 and TRBJ1-2; D perhaps matches TRBD1 (5 bases). Germline CDR1 is SGHDT and CDR2 is YYEEEE. V gave up 0 bases and J gave up 2 bases, with 14 bases separating them. CDR3 length: 16 residues. CDR3 DNA: TGTGCCAGCAGCTTGGCCGAGGCAGGGAAAAACTATGGCTACACCTTC. Translated: CASSLAEAGKNYGYTF. The full variable domain, with the rest looked up from reference TRBV5-6 and TRBJ1-2, is DAGVTQSPTHLIKTRGQQVTLRCSPKSGHDTVSWYQQALGQGPQFIFQYYEEEERQRGNFPDRFSGHQFPNYSSELNVNALLLGDSALYLCASSLAEAGKNYGYTFGSGTRLTVV.

The chain combines TRBV4-1 with TRBJ2-7; D possibly uses TRBD1 or TRBD2 (6 bases each). Germline V gene data show CDR1 as MGHRA and CDR2 as YSYEKL. The CDR3 runs 15 residues. The V and J ends lost 1 base and 3 bases respectively, with 13 bases between them. The CDR3: CASSQVNGGIYEQYF. DNA for the CDR3: TGCGCCAGCAGCCAAGTTAACGGGGGCATCTACGAGCAGTACTTC.

The rearrangement joins TRBV30 to TRBJ2-3, with 10 bases that match TRBD2. V trimming: 0 bases; J trimming: 2 bases; junction bases outside the gene matches: 14. This CDR3 has 19 amino acids. CDR1 and CDR2 from the germline V gene are GTSNPN and SVGIG (reference sequence). The CDR3 DNA reads as TGTGCCTGGAGTGTATGGGGATTAGCGGGGGGAACAATCACAGATACGCAGTATTTT. Its protein is CAWSVWGLAGGTITDTQYF. The full variable domain, completed using reference TRBV30 and TRBJ2-3, is SQTIHQWPATLVQPVGSPLSLECTVEGTSNPNLYWYRQAAGRGLQLLFYSVGIGQISSEVPQNLSASRPQDRQFILSSKKLLLSDSGFYLCAWSVWGLAGGTITDTQYFGPGTRLTVL.

The chain links TRBV18 to TRBJ2-1, with TRBD1 matching 8 bases. CDR1 is KGHSH and CDR2 is LQKENI in the germline V gene. The V segment lost 3 bases and the J segment 6 bases; nucleotides outside the gene matches: 10. The CDR3 extends over 16 amino acids. The CDR3: CASSPETGALFNEQFF. The DNA of the CDR3 is TGTGCCAGCTCACCCGAGACAGGGGCCTTATTCAATGAGCAGTTCTTC.

The chain couples TRBV5-5 to TRBJ2-3; D unresolved. The CDR3 contains 14 residues. Per the germline V gene, CDR1 is SGHKS and CDR2 is YYEKEE (reference sequence). V was cut by 2 bases and J by 0 bases, with 7 bases left in between. The CDR3 loop reads CASSLGVSTDTQYF. For the CDR3, the DNA is TGTGCCAGCAGCTTAGGAGTTAGCACAGATACGCAGTATTTT. Together with reference TRBV5-5 and TRBJ2-3, the CDR3 gives the full variable domain: DAGVTQSPTHLIKTRGQQVTLRCSPISGHKSVSWYQQVLGQGPQFIFQYYEKEERGRGNFPDRFSARQFPNYSSELNVNALLLGDSALYLCASSLGVSTDTQYFGPGTRLTVL.

The chain carries TRBV4-1 and TRBJ1-6, with D possibly matching TRBD1 (5 bases). The CDR3 length is 14 residues. V lost 0 bases, J lost 6 bases, and 6 bases lay in between. Germline-derived CDR1 and CDR2 are MGHRA and YSYEKL. The CDR3 reads CASSQEGVNSPLHF. The CDR3 bases are TGCGCCAGCAGCCAAGAAGGGGTTAATTCACCCCTCCACTTT.

The gene calls are TRBV6-5 and TRBJ1-6; a possible D gene is TRBD1 (6 bases). This CDR3 spans 15 amino acids. Germline V gene lookup returns CDR1 MNHEY and CDR2 SVGAGI. V lost 5 bases and J lost 8, with 16 bases in between. The CDR3 spells CASSRAPKGDSPLHF. The CDR3 nucleotides read TGTGCCAGCAGTCGCGCCCCCAAGGGGGATTCACCCCTCCACTTT.

The chain recombines TRBV6-5 with TRBJ1-2, with D unresolved. The length of the CDR3 is 12 residues. The germline V gene encodes CDR1 MNHEY and CDR2 SVGAGI. V was pared by 2 bases and J by 9 bases, with 10 bases between. The CDR3 DNA is TGTGCCAGCAGTTACGACGGACGGCGCTACACCTTC. As protein: CASSYDGRRYTF.

In its sample, this clone was seen once. The chain couples TRBV7-2 to TRBJ2-3; 12 bases match TRBD2. V trimming: 5 bases; J trimming: 6 bases; junction bases outside the gene matches: 6. The CDR3 sequence is 15 residues long. CDR1 is SGHTA and CDR2 is FQGNSA in the germline V gene. CDR3 nucleotides: TGTGCCAGCAGCCGGACTAGCGGGGCCGGGGATACGCAGTATTTT. This codes for CASSRTSGAGDTQYF.

This chain joins TRBV20-1 and TRBJ2-5; D gene unclear. Deletions cut 6 bases from V and 2 bases from J, with 7 bases between. Germline V gives CDR1 DFQATT, CDR2 SNEGSKA (reference sequence). This CDR3 is built from 11 residues. The CDR3 DNA reads as TGCAGTGCGGGTATTCAAGAGACCCAGTACTTC. This gives the protein CSAGIQETQYF.

The gene calls are TRBV7-2 and TRBJ2-1; D gene unclear. Germline V CDR1 and CDR2: SGHTA, FQGNSA. The CDR3 is 12 amino acids. V was trimmed by 5 bases and J by 6 bases, leaving 8 bases between them. The CDR3 protein is CASSQRSNEQFF. The CDR3 region has the DNA TGTGCCAGCAGCCAAAGAAGCAATGAGCAGTTCTTC. The whole variable domain, filled in from reference TRBV7-2 and TRBJ2-1, reads GAGVSQSPSNKVTEKGKDVELRCDPISGHTALYWYRQSLGQGLEFLIYFQGNSAPDKSGLPSDRFSAERTGGSVSTLTIQRTQQEDSAVYLCASSQRSNEQFFGPGTRLTVL.